A selection of T cell receptor beta chains follows, all from one sample in a study of T-cell memory formation after mild COVID-19. Each CDR3 protein is one row after TCRdb ran MiXCR on the 5' RACE reads. The sample carries approximately 150,000 distinct CDR3 sequences, under 25% recorded once. The material sequenced was PBMCs or a T cell subset sorted from them (not recorded which). These receptors came from an adult woman who had mild COVID-19 (a few samples of this study predate the infection). Cell type and time point are not known. Each CDR3 is given without its conserved first and last residue.

v_call	j_call	cdr3_aa
TRBV6-1	TRBJ2-7	ASQAGGALSYEQY
TRBV7-2	TRBJ2-6	ASSLSYSGANVLT
TRBV20-1	TRBJ1-2	SARDRNPGYT
TRBV7-6	TRBJ1-4	ASSFFNEKLF
TRBV7-9	TRBJ1-5	ASSPGQLSNQPQH
TRBV24-1	TRBJ1-1	ATSASGVSANTEAF
TRBV20-1	TRBJ2-7	SASPGNRYEQY
TRBV20-1	TRBJ2-1	NAWRVRDNEQF
TRBV5-1	TRBJ2-7	ASSLGQGPTYEQY
TRBV4-3	TRBJ2-4	ASSQDFGLAKNIQH
TRBV28	TRBJ2-5	ASSSRLKRTYQETQY
TRBV20-1	TRBJ2-3	SARDPLEGPTDTQY
TRBV11-2	TRBJ2-7	ASSFGGYEQQY
TRBV12-3/TRBV12-4	TRBJ1-5	ASSRDRGVQPQH
TRBV7-9	TRBJ2-2	ASSPGGELF
TRBV7-2	TRBJ2-2	ASSPRTAANTGELF
TRBV4-1	TRBJ1-2	ASSRIAQGWNGYT
TRBV6-5	TRBJ1-2	ASSRIRDGYGYT
TRBV19	TRBJ2-1	ASSKKQGTYNEQF
TRBV20-1	TRBJ1-2	SADGGSGYT
TRBV30	TRBJ2-3	AWRLGGPDTQY
TRBV7-3	TRBJ2-2	ASSPSQGRVTGELF
TRBV7-8	TRBJ2-3	ASSPFGGGGTDTQY
TRBV7-8	TRBJ2-5	ASSFLWGGEETQY